This TCR beta chain is from a study of human T cells and chemical hapten exposure. For the study at large: Per-sample TCR yield variation was attributed mainly to small pooled library volume differences.

General study points: There was no change with DPC sensitization in TCRs above 1 in 1000 frequency.

The library labeled individual cDNA molecules by adding unique molecular identifiers to them. TCRdb processed the RACE reads anew with MiXCR; each CDR3 protein has one entry. The top ten clones hold 8% to 10% of a sample with about 28,000 distinct CDR3 sequences, around 7.4% of them seen once. Turning to this clonotype: Antigen unknown.

Noted time point: healthy volunteer bleed at 2 weeks. The authors extracted total RNA from unfractionated whole blood. CDR1 is LGHNA and CDR2 is YNFKEQ in the germline V gene. Trimming shortened V by 4 bases and J by 0 bases, and 15 bases separated the two germline ends. This CDR3 spans 16 amino acids. The TCR sequence derives from a human donor in good health. Some clones in this sample may be carry-over from other donors' samples. The rearrangement joins TRBV4-2 to TRBJ1-1; D is possibly TRBD1 (5 bases). The source material was whole blood. The CDR3 nucleotides are TGTGCCAGCAGCCCCGGCCCGGGACCTTTGAACACTGAAGCTTTCTTT. Protein sequence: CASSPGPGPLNTEAFF.